This T cell receptor (delta chain) came from a study of delta chains in infants with herpesvirus infections (dated by TCRdb to 2021 to 2024). Regarding the complete study: From birth, the study prospectively followed a Ugandan infant birth cohort to characterize gammadelta T cell responses to primary cytomegalovirus (CMV) infection. gammadelta TCRs were sequenced from PBMC obtained from 15 to 20 CMV-infected infants (one congenitally infected) and 8 CMV-uninfected infants for whom sufficient sample was available. The study looked for a public fetal Vdelta1/Vgamma8 gammadelta TCR clonotype in infants infected with CMV after birth. Infant blood samples fell into approximate age groups of 1.5, 4, 8 and 12 months. Previously published Belgian fetal and cord blood gammadelta TCR data were added only for comparison and were not generated in this cohort.

Preparation of the library involved RT-PCR. To generate TCR cDNA, PBMC RNA underwent reverse transcription with SuperScript II using gamma-chain- and delta-chain-specific primers. The cDNA was purified with AMPure XP beads, then amplified and indexed with Illumina adapters using the Nextera XT Index Kit. An Illumina MiSeq with a V2 300-cycle kit was used to sequence the gammadelta TCR libraries. Under the source paper's analysis protocol: Using MiXCR v2.1.12, CDR3 sequences were assembled, and reads were mapped onto D, J and V genes obtained from GenBank. VDJtools v1.2.1 was used to perform repertoire analyses of the CDR3 clonotypes. TCRdb recomputed clones from the public reads with CATT; identical DNA rows were then combined. What appears here as the V and J calls and clone size reflects TCRdb's work, not the paper's. This sample is represented by more than 2,000 delta-chain clones; more than 30% of them were singletons. The ten largest clones capture around 5% of the sample.

Points the paper makes about the study in general: The authors acknowledged a small sample size and a lack of race- or environment-matched controls, because almost all Ugandans acquire CMV before adulthood. The public Vdelta1 clonotype was detected in about 20% of the 18 CMV-infected infants, namely three infected postnatally before 120 days of age and the congenitally infected infant. The public clonotype was detected only at the first time point after infection and was not found in uninfected infants or in infants infected after 120 days. Public-clonotype frequency among Vdelta1 cells appeared to correlate inversely with age at infection and decayed rapidly, seemingly not persisting beyond about two months. The public clonotype might still be present below the detection limit in CMV-uninfected infants.

For this clone: Its binding antigen is unknown. No base quality values were provided; no much bigger clone lies one nucleotide off. The same CDR3 can be traced to other DNA sequences in this sample.

Per the germline V gene, TSWWSYY is the CDR1 and QGS is the CDR2. At the junction V is shortened by 0 bases and J by 0 bases; bases outside the gene matches: 22. The CDR3 spans 24 residues, from the cysteine through the phenylalanine. Just CDR3 DNA is preserved here, 72 bases in frame from base 1. Pregnant women getting prenatal care were recruited in Kampala, Uganda, and their infants were enrolled; maternal HIV status had to be documented. Home visits to families took place weekly, and collection of infant clinical information, oral swabs and peripheral blood began at 6 weeks of age and was repeated every 4 months after that. Blood was drawn into heparin tubes, and PBMC were isolated via Ficoll-Paque density gradient centrifugation and then cryopreserved.

Sequencing used peripheral blood, obtained at time point 4 of longitudinal follow-up. The chain uses TRDV1 and TRDJ2, and TRDD3 matches 10 of the central bases. This receptor was obtained from a human donor who was a Ugandan infant, either HIV-exposed or HIV-unexposed (not recorded which). The CDR3 amino acid sequence is: CALGELTFLWTHWGILPLTAQLFF. The sequenced DNA is TGTGCTCTTGGGGAACTCACCTTCCTATGGACCCACTGGGGGATCCTGCCTTTGACAGCACAACTCTTCTTT.